A single sample is the source of the 28 T cell receptor beta chains below, sequenced in a study of T cell responses to AZD1222 COVID-19 vaccine (dated by TCRdb to the early 2020s). The sample's time point, from its label and the paper: baseline before first vaccination. Library prep was done by the immunoSEQ multiplex PCR assay. Here the immuneACCESS table is served through TCRdb, limited to in-frame sequences with V and J called. Missing clones are a known gap in these copies; in checked studies unresolved V genes cover under half, and the rest lacks a known reason. The sample profile shows about 100,000 clones; roughly 89% of them were found once. The ten largest clones take up about 16% of the sample. This sample comprised peripheral blood, obtained on day 0 of AZD1222 vaccination. The source of these receptors is an adult in good health.

The chain employs TRBV5-1 and TRBJ1-3; the match to TRBD1 covers 10 bases. The CDR3 spans 16 residues. From germline, CDR1 is SGHRS and CDR2 YFSETQ. Trimming removed 2 bases from V and 0 bases from J; junction bases left unmatched: 2. CDR3 loop: CASSFRTGGSGNTIYF. The CDR3, as DNA: TGCGCCAGCAGCTTCAGGACAGGGGGCTCTGGAAACACCATATATTTT.

The gene calls are TRBV4-1 and TRBJ2-1, with D unresolved. From germline, CDR1 is MGHRA and CDR2 YSYEKL. The germline V and J ends were trimmed by 9 bases and 6 bases, with 24 bases remaining between them. The CDR3 consists of 16 residues. This CDR3 is CASKPSSEARFNEQFF. CDR3 coding DNA: TGCGCCAGTAAGCCAAGTAGTGAAGCCCGATTCAATGAGCAGTTCTTC.

V usage is TRBV6-1 and J usage is TRBJ1-2, with 8 bases that match TRBD1. The CDR3 loop spans 16 amino acids. Germline V lookup: CDR1 MNHNS, CDR2 SASEGT. The ends lost 3 bases at V and 7 bases at J; junction bases unmatched: 13. CDR3 amino acids: CASSDRGQRLGFGYTF. CDR3 in DNA: TGTGCCAGCAGTGACAGGGGGCAGCGACTCGGTTTTGGCTACACCTTC.

V and J are TRBV7-3 and TRBJ2-2; 10 bases agree with TRBD2. The CDR3 consists of 16 residues. Germline values: CDR1 SGHTA, CDR2 FQGTGA. The V and J ends lost 2 bases and 10 bases, in that order; junction bases with no gene match: 10. The CDR3 here is CASSLPSSGSTVELFF. CDR3 coding DNA: TGTGCCAGCAGCTTACCCTCTAGCGGGAGTACTGTGGAGCTGTTTTTT.

The chain is built from TRBV18 and TRBJ1-1; TRBD1 matches at 7 bases. The CDR3 extends over 15 amino acids. Per germline, CDR1 KGHSH and CDR2 LQKENI. Losses at the gene ends were 4 bases for V and 6 bases for J; bases not matched to a gene: 11. The CDR3, as DNA: TGTGCCAGCTCACTGACAGGGTCACGTAGCCCTGAAGCTTTCTTT. The encoded protein is CASSLTGSRSPEAFF.

The chain has TRBV6-1 and TRBJ1-5; a weak D match, TRBD1 (5 bases). V was clipped by 4 bases and J by 6 bases, with 19 bases between them. Germline CDR1 MNHNS, CDR2 SASEGT. The CDR3 is 16 residues long. CDR3 coding DNA: TGTGCCAGCAGTGGGGTGGGACTGCGGGCAGGTCAGCCCCAGCATTTT. It specifies CASSGVGLRAGQPQHF.

This clone was picked up a small number of times. The chain joins TRBV2 to TRBJ2-1; TRBD2 matches 14 bases. Germline V lookup: CDR1 SNHLY, CDR2 FYNNEI. V shed 9 bases and J 9 bases; nucleotides not matched to a gene: 10. CDR3 length equals 15 residues. The CDR3 loop is CASQPTSGGAGEQFF. CDR3 DNA sequence: TGTGCCAGTCAACCGACTAGCGGGGGGGCCGGTGAGCAGTTCTTC.

The chain has TRBV6-5 and TRBJ2-2; a weak D match, TRBD2 (6 bases). The CDR3 runs to 14 residues. Per germline, CDR1 MNHEY and CDR2 SVGAGI. V was pared by 6 bases and J by 4 bases, with 12 bases between. The DNA for the CDR3 is TGTGCCAGCAGGTCAGGAGGGGCCACCGGGGAGCTGTTTTTT. Its protein product is CASRSGGATGELFF.

This chain links TRBV7-2 with TRBJ2-7; 7 nucleotides agree with TRBD2. The CDR3 is 15 amino acids. After removal of 5 bases from V and 2 bases from J, the junction contained 9 bases not matched to a gene. CDR1 is SGHTA, CDR2 FQGNSA, per germline. The CDR3 region is CASSPGGLVAYEQYF. CDR3 in DNA: TGTGCCAGCAGCCCGGGGGGACTGGTGGCCTACGAGCAGTACTTC.

V is TRBV7-3 and J is TRBJ2-2, with a weak D call TRBD1 (6 bases). Germline V gene sequence: CDR1 SGHTA, CDR2 FQGTGA. The CDR3 has 15 amino acids. Trimming pared 5 bases from V and 4 bases from J, leaving 14 bases between. The CDR3 nucleotides are TGTGCCAGCAGCGCAGCAGGGGTAGCCACCGGGGAGCTGTTTTTT. It yields the protein CASSAAGVATGELFF. Filled out from reference TRBV7-3 and TRBJ2-2, the complete variable domain reads GAGVSQTPSNKVTEKGKYVELRCDPISGHTALYWYRQSLGQGPEFLIYFQGTGAADDSGLPNDRFFAVRPEGSVSTLKIQRTERGDSAVYLCASSAAGVATGELFFGEGSRLTVL.

The chain has TRBV20-1 and TRBJ1-5; a weak D match, TRBD1 (5 bases). Per the germline V gene, CDR1 is DFQATT and CDR2 is SNEGSKA (reference sequence). The CDR3 contains 16 residues. Trimming left V 3 bases short and J 4 bases short, with 19 bases between. CDR3 bases: TGCAGTGCTAGTCTCCCGCCGGGGGGGGTAAATCAGCCCCAGCATTTT. Amino acid sequence: CSASLPPGGVNQPQHF.

The V and J genes are TRBV11-3 and TRBJ1-1; 8 nucleotides line up with TRBD1. Trimming took 5 bases from V and 0 from J; bases not matched to a gene: 5. The CDR3 is made up of 15 amino acids. The germline CDR1 and CDR2 sequences are SGHNT and YENEEA. This chain's CDR3 is CASSLQGGMNTEAFF. In DNA form, the CDR3 reads TGTGCCAGCAGCCTACAGGGGGGTATGAACACTGAAGCTTTCTTT.

The CDR3 DNA sequence: TGTGCTAGTGGTTTCTCTGCTGGGGGGCAGTTCTTC. It yields the protein CASGFSAGGQFF. The chain has TRBV12-5 and TRBJ2-1, with D tentatively TRBD1 or TRBD2 (5 bases each). The CDR3 loop spans 12 amino acids. The germline V gene encodes CDR1 LGHNT and CDR2 FRNRAP. The V and J ends lost 3 bases and 12 bases respectively, with 12 bases between them.

The rearrangement links TRBV10-3 to TRBJ2-7; D possibly corresponds to TRBD1 (6 bases). This CDR3 has 12 residues. CDR1 is ENHRY, CDR2 SYGVKD, per germline. Trimming took off 4 bases at V and 7 bases at J, with 11 bases between the two ends. The chain's CDR3 is CAISVTGWEQYF. As DNA, the CDR3 is TGTGCCATCAGTGTCACAGGGTGGGAGCAGTACTTC.

The V gene is TRBV6-1, the J gene TRBJ1-5; D call uncertain. CDR1 MNHNS and CDR2 SASEGT come from the germline V gene. Trimming removed 2 bases at V and 5 bases at J, with 19 bases between. The CDR3 loop spans 17 amino acids. The CDR3 nucleotides read TGTGCCAGCAGTGAACAAGTTTCTTCAGATTTCGATCAGCCCCAGCATTTT. This encodes CASSEQVSSDFDQPQHF.

V gene TRBV11-2 combines with J gene TRBJ1-2; no definite D call. This CDR3 region has 14 residues. V was cut by 0 bases and J by 6 bases, with 11 bases left in between. Germline values: CDR1 SGHAT, CDR2 FQNNGV. In nucleotides, the CDR3 is TGTGCCAGCAGCTTAGAGGGCTGGGCGGATGGCTACACCTTC. It encodes CASSLEGWADGYTF.

The CDR3 sequence: CASSIQRVPGANVLTF. The CDR3 DNA is TGTGCCAGCAGTATACAACGGGTTCCTGGGGCCAACGTCCTGACTTTC. The chain joins TRBV27 to TRBJ2-6; no reliable D call. CDR3 size: 16 residues. Trimming removed 5 bases at V and 2 bases at J, with 13 bases between. The germline V gene encodes CDR1 MNHEY and CDR2 SMNVEV (reference sequence). Using reference TRBV27 and TRBJ2-6 for the parts outside the CDR3, the full variable domain is EAQVTQNPRYLITVTGKKLTVTCSQNMNHEYMSWYRQDPGLGLRQIYYSMNVEVTDKGDVPEGYKVSRKEKRNFPLILESPSPNQTSLYFCASSIQRVPGANVLTFGAGSRLTVL.

For this clone: Germline is not matched at one junction end, which may reflect a read error. CDR3 loop: CTSSLALGDPGELFF. CDR3 bases: TGTACCAGCAGCTTGGCATTGGGGGATCCCGGGGAGCTGTTTTTT. The chain links TRBV5-8 to TRBJ2-2; possibly TRBD1 or TRBD2 for D (5 bases each). This CDR3 is built from 15 residues. Germline CDR1 SGHTS, CDR2 YDEGEE.

The chain links TRBV9 to TRBJ2-1; tentatively, D is TRBD2 (6 bases). V was cut by 5 bases and J by 6 bases, with 21 bases left in between. The CDR3 has 16 amino acids. CDR1 and CDR2 (germline): SGDLS, YYNGEE. In DNA, the CDR3 is TGTGCCAGCAGTCGTCGACTAGACTTATACGGCAATGAGCAGTTCTTC. Protein sequence: CASSRRLDLYGNEQFF.

The chain is built from TRBV6-1 and TRBJ1-1, with TRBD1 as a possible D gene (5 bases). Germline loops: CDR1 MNHNS, CDR2 SASEGT. The ends were cut back, 2 bases at V and 1 base at J, with 17 bases in the middle. The CDR3 covers 17 residues. CDR3 sequence: CASSEWVTGAKNTEAFF. The CDR3 DNA is TGTGCCAGCAGTGAATGGGTTACAGGAGCAAAGAACACTGAAGCTTTCTTT.

This clone was seen a few times. The gene calls are TRBV30 and TRBJ2-1; 14 nucleotides match TRBD2. This CDR3 spans 14 amino acids. Germline CDR1 and CDR2: GTSNPN and SVGIG (reference sequence). The J segment lost 8 bases and the V segment lost 7 bases, leaving 7 bases of the junction unmatched. CDR3 DNA: TGTGCCTTGTCGACTAGCGGGAGGGCCGATGAGCAGTTCTTC. It is translated as CALSTSGRADEQFF.

A remark on this clone: The junction shows a germline mismatch at one end, possibly a read error. V usage is TRBV18 and J usage is TRBJ1-6, with TRBD1 as a possible D gene (5 bases). Germline lookup yields CDR1 KGHSH and CDR2 LQKENI. The CDR3 consists of 15 residues. CDR3 sequence: CASSEQGSSNSPLHF. CDR3 sequence (DNA): TGTGCCAGCTCCGAGCAGGGCTCCTCTAATTCACCCCTCCACTTT. The complete variable domain, with remaining parts taken from reference TRBV18 and TRBJ1-6, reads NAGVMQNPRHLVRRRGQEARLRCSPMKGHSHVYWYRQLPEEGLKFMVYLQKENIIDESGMPKERFSAEFPKEGPSILRIQQVVRGDSAAYFCASSEQGSSNSPLHFGNGTRLTVT.

This clone was counted a few times. J is TRBJ1-1 and V is TRBV6-2 or TRBV6-3; D ambiguous. The CDR3 is 15 residues long. Per the germline V gene, CDR1 is MNHEY and CDR2 is SVGEGT. Trimming took 0 bases from V and 6 from J, leaving 14 bases between them. The CDR3 coding sequence is TGTGCCAGCAGTTACTCGAGGATTAGTCTGGCTGAAGCTTTCTTT. It codes for CASSYSRISLAEAFF.

The chain couples TRBV3-1 (or the pseudogene TRBV3-2) to TRBJ1-5; D not resolved. Deletions cut 0 bases from V and 4 bases from J, with 10 bases between. The CDR3 consists of 15 residues. CDR1 LGHDT and CDR2 YNNKEL come from the germline V gene (reference sequence). The CDR3 sequence is CASSQDPMWNQPQHF. The CDR3 coding sequence is TGTGCCAGCAGCCAAGATCCTATGTGGAATCAGCCCCAGCATTTT.

In this sample, this clone turned up a few times. V is TRBV5-1 and J is TRBJ1-2; 7 bases align to TRBD1. The J segment lost 0 bases and the V segment lost 4 bases, leaving 6 bases of the junction unmatched. In germline, CDR1 is SGHRS, CDR2 YFSETQ. This CDR3 region has 15 residues. CDR3 sequence (DNA): TGCGCCAGCAGCGCCTCGGGACAGACTAACTATGGCTACACCTTC. This codes for CASSASGQTNYGYTF.

The V and J genes are TRBV10-3 and TRBJ2-7; D is uncertain. This CDR3 contains 15 residues. From germline, CDR1 is ENHRY and CDR2 SYGVKD. V lost 3 bases, J lost 2 bases, and 14 bases lay in between. The CDR3 loop is CAISDRADGPYEQYF. Here the CDR3 DNA reads TGTGCCATCAGTGACCGGGCAGACGGCCCCTACGAGCAGTACTTC.

The genes are TRBV7-2 and TRBJ2-7; TRBD1 matches at 9 bases. V dropped 1 base and J dropped 5; count of bases not matched to a gene: 3. CDR1 is SGHTA and CDR2 is FQGNSA in the germline V gene. CDR3 length equals 14 residues. In DNA, the CDR3 is TGTGCCAGCAGCTTAGTTGGACAGGGGAACGAGCAGTACTTC. Translated: CASSLVGQGNEQYF. The variable domain in full, with the rest retrieved from reference TRBV7-2 and TRBJ2-7, is GAGVSQSPSNKVTEKGKDVELRCDPISGHTALYWYRQSLGQGLEFLIYFQGNSAPDKSGLPSDRFSAERTGGSVSTLTIQRTQQEDSAVYLCASSLVGQGNEQYFGPGTRLTVT.

The chain employs TRBV27 and TRBJ2-5; D unclear. From germline, CDR1 is MNHEY and CDR2 SMNVEV (reference sequence). The CDR3 runs 13 residues. Trimming stripped 5 bases from V and 14 bases from J, with 21 bases between. The CDR3: CASSPVETERIYF. CDR3 bases: TGTGCCAGCAGTCCGGTGGAAACAGAGAGAATTTACTTC.